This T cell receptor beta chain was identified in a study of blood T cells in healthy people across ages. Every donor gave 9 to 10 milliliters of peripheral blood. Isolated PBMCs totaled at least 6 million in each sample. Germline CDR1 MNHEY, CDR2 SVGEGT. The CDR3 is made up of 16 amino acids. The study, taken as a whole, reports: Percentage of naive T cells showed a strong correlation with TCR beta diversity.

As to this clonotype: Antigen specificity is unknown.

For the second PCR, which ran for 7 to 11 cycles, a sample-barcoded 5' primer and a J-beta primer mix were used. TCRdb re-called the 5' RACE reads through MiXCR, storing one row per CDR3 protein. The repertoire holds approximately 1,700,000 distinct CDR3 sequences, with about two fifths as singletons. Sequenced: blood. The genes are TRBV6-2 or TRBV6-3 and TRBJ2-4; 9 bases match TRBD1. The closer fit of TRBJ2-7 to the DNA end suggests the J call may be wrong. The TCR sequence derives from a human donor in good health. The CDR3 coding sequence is TGTGCCAGCAGTCCTTCACCAAGACAGGGGGCCTACGAGCAGTACTTC. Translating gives CASSPSPRQGAYEQYF.